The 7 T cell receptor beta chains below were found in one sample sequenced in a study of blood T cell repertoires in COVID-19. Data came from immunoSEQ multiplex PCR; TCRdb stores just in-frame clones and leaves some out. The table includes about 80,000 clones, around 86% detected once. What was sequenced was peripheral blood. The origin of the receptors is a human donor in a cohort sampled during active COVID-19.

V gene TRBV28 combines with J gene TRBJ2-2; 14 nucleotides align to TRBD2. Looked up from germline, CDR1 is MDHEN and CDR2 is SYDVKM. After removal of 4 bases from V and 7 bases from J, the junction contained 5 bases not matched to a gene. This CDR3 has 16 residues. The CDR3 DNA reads TGTGCCAGCAGTTCGACTAGCGGGAGGGTTTACGGGGAGCTGTTTTTT. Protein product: CASSSTSGRVYGELFF.

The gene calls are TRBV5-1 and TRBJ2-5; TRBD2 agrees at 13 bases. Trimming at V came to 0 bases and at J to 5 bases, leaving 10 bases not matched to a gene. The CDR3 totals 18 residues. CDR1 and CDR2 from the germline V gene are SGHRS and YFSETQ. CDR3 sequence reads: CASSLGGLAGMSLETQYF. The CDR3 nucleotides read TGCGCCAGCAGCTTGGGGGGACTAGCGGGAATGAGTCTCGAGACCCAGTACTTC.

Here the CDR3 reads CASSLTSGSGTGELFF. CDR3 nucleotides: TGTGCCAGCAGCCTGACTAGCGGGAGTGGCACCGGGGAGCTGTTTTTT. The V gene is TRBV9, the J gene TRBJ2-2; 12 nucleotides match TRBD2. The CDR3 extends over 16 amino acids. J gave up 4 bases and V 4 bases, and 5 bases lay outside the gene matches. Per germline, CDR1 SGDLS and CDR2 YYNGEE.

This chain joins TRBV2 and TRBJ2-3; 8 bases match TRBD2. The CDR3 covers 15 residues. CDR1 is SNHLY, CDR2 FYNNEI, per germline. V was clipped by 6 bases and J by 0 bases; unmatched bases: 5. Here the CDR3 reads CASSRGGTSTDTQYF. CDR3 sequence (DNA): TGTGCCAGCAGCCGGGGGGGAACTAGCACAGATACGCAGTATTTT.

The CDR3 protein is CASSVTWRQFNSPLHF. In DNA, the CDR3 is TGCGCCAGCAGCGTAACGTGGAGACAGTTTAATTCACCCCTCCACTTT. The chain has TRBV5-1 and TRBJ1-6; a weak D match, TRBD1 (5 bases). Germline V gene data show CDR1 as SGHRS and CDR2 as YFSETQ. V was pared by 4 bases and J by 6 bases, with 17 bases between. The CDR3 totals 16 residues.

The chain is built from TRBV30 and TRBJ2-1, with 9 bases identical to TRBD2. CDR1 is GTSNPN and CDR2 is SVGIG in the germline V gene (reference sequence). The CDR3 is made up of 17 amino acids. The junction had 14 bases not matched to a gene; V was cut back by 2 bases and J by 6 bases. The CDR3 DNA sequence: TGTGCCTGGAGTAAGGTGGCGGGGGGGCTTGGAGGCAATGAGCAGTTCTTC. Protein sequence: CAWSKVAGGLGGNEQFF. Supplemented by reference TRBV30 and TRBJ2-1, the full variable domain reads SQTIHQWPATLVQPVGSPLSLECTVEGTSNPNLYWYRQAAGRGLQLLFYSVGIGQISSEVPQNLSASRPQDRQFILSSKKLLLSDSGFYLCAWSKVAGGLGGNEQFFGPGTRLTVL.

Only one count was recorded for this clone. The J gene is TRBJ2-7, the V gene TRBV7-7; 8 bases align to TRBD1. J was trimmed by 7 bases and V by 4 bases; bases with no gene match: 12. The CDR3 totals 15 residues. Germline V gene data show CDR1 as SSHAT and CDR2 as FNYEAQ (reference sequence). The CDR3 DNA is TGTGCCAGCAGCTGGCGACAGGGGTGGAGAGGGGAGCAGTACTTC. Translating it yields CASSWRQGWRGEQYF.